A single sample is the source of the 29 T cell receptor beta chains below, sequenced in a study of shared clonotypes between healthy human individuals. Produced via immunoSEQ multiplex PCR; TCRdb's table is partial and in-frame only. The sample carries about 490,000 clones, 70% to 80% recorded once. Material: PBMCs. These receptors originate from a woman in her thirties or forties in good health. Some clones in this sample may be carry-over from other donors' samples.

The chain is built from TRBV7-6 and TRBJ2-5, with 10 bases identical to TRBD2. The V segment lost 5 bases and the J segment 4 bases; nucleotides outside the gene matches: 7. The CDR3 sequence is 15 residues long. Germline CDR1 is SGHVS and CDR2 is FNYEAQ. CDR3 bases: TGTGCCAGCAGCCCCCTAGCGGGGGTATTAGAGACCCAGTACTTC. Its protein product is CASSPLAGVLETQYF.

V gene TRBV27 combines with J gene TRBJ2-1; D gene ambiguous. Germline CDR1 MNHEY, CDR2 SMNVEV (reference sequence). This CDR3 region has 15 residues. V shed 8 bases and J shed 0 bases, with 14 bases lying between them. This CDR3 reads CASFKWESSYNEQFF. In DNA form, the CDR3 reads TGTGCCAGCTTTAAATGGGAAAGCTCCTACAATGAGCAGTTCTTC.

V usage is TRBV4-2 and J usage is TRBJ2-2, with 8 bases matching TRBD2. The CDR3 sequence is 17 residues long. V shed 0 bases and J 7 bases; nucleotides not matched to a gene: 10. Germline V gives CDR1 LGHNA, CDR2 YNFKEQ. In DNA, the CDR3 is TGTGCCAGCAGCCAAGATACCGGGAGGGCCGGGAACGGGGAGCTGTTTTTT. The encoded protein is CASSQDTGRAGNGELFF.

A single count supports this clone. A single base separates this from a much larger clone, so it may be a read error. The chain uses TRBV5-1 and TRBJ2-4; D remains unclear. CDR1 is SGHRS and CDR2 is YFSETQ in the germline V gene. The CDR3 is 13 residues long. The V end was cut by 0 bases, the J end by 0 bases, with 1 base between. This CDR3 is CASSLAAKNIQYF. The DNA for the CDR3 is TGCGCCAGCAGCTTGGCAGCCAAAAACATTCAGTACTTC. Complete variable domain (other parts from reference TRBV5-1 and TRBJ2-4): KAGVTQTPRYLIKTRGQQVTLSCSPISGHRSVSWYQQTPGQGLQFLFEYFSETQRNKGNFPGRFSGRQFSNSRSEMNVSTLELGDSALYLCASSLAAKNIQYFGAGTRLSVL.

This sequence joins TRBV18 and TRBJ2-3, with 11 bases fitting TRBD1. Germline CDR1 KGHSH, CDR2 LQKENI. V dropped 4 bases and J dropped 1; count of bases not matched to a gene: 4. This CDR3 spans 16 amino acids. The CDR3 coding sequence is TGTGCCAGCTCACGGCGGGACAGGGGGGGCACAGATACGCAGTATTTT. This codes for CASSRRDRGGTDTQYF.

This clone was picked up a small number of times. This chain connects TRBV7-4 to TRBJ2-6; no reliable D call. The CDR3 totals 15 residues. Trimming left V 4 bases short and J 0 bases short, with 7 bases between. Germline V gene lookup returns CDR1 SGHVT and CDR2 SQSDAQ. The CDR3 bases are TGTGCCAGCAGCTGGGCCGACTCTGGGGCCAACGTCCTGACTTTC. Translating gives CASSWADSGANVLTF.

This clone was recorded only once. V usage is TRBV27 and J usage is TRBJ1-5; tentatively, D is TRBD1 (5 bases). V lost 5 bases, J lost 5 bases, and 25 bases lay in between. CDR1 and CDR2 (germline): MNHEY, SMNVEV (reference sequence). The CDR3 loop spans 18 amino acids. The DNA for the CDR3 is TGTGCCAGCAGTCCTTCGGGGGGGACGTTACCCCTTTATCAGCCCCAGCATTTT. It yields the protein CASSPSGGTLPLYQPQHF.

This clone was picked up one time. This chain links TRBV7-9 with TRBJ2-3, with TRBD2 identical over 10 bases. This CDR3 is 17 amino acids long. Trimming at V came to 1 base and at J to 9 bases, leaving 13 bases not matched to a gene. Germline V gives CDR1 SEHNR, CDR2 FQNEAQ (reference sequence). CDR3 nucleotides: TGTGCCAGCAGCTTAGAGGGGAGCGGGAGGGGCTTTCGGACGCAGTATTTT. This gives the protein CASSLEGSGRGFRTQYF.

The V and J genes are TRBV29-1 and TRBJ2-7; the match to TRBD2 covers 8 bases. The CDR3 sequence is 12 residues long. Germline V gene data show CDR1 as SQVTM and CDR2 as ANQGSEA. With V trimmed by 7 bases and J by 0 bases, 2 bases remained unmatched. CDR3 protein: CSAGGPSYEQYF. CDR3 coding DNA: TGCAGCGCGGGGGGGCCCTCCTACGAGCAGTACTTC.

The chain recombines TRBV7-7 with TRBJ1-4; tentative D call: TRBD1 (5 bases). CDR1 is SSHAT, CDR2 FNYEAQ, per germline (reference sequence). The CDR3 has 15 amino acids. V dropped 1 base and J dropped 7 bases, with 13 bases sitting between them. The CDR3, as DNA: TGTGCCAGCAGCTTAGGGGTGGGACGTGGTGAAAAACTGTTTTTT. Amino acids: CASSLGVGRGEKLFF. The complete variable domain, with remaining parts taken from reference TRBV7-7 and TRBJ1-4, reads GAGVSQSPRYKVTKRGQDVTLRCDPISSHATLYWYQQALGQGPEFLTYFNYEAQPDKSGLPSDRFSAERPEGSISTLTIQRTEQRDSAMYRCASSLGVGRGEKLFFGSGTQLSVL.

This clone showed up just once. This rearrangement joins TRBV29-1 to TRBJ2-1, with 10 bases lining up with TRBD1. The V gene's germline CDR1 is SQVTM and CDR2 ANQGSEA. After removal of 6 bases from V and 12 bases from J, the junction contained 8 bases not matched to a gene. The CDR3 has 12 amino acids. The CDR3: CSVGTGVLGQFF. The CDR3 DNA follows: TGCAGCGTAGGGACAGGGGTGTTAGGGCAGTTCTTC.

The rearrangement links TRBV6-5 to TRBJ1-2, with 7 bases fitting TRBD1. This CDR3 has 12 residues. With V trimmed by 6 bases and J by 7 bases, 5 bases remained unmatched. In germline, CDR1 is MNHEY, CDR2 SVGAGI. The CDR3, as DNA: TGTGCCAGCAGAGACAGGGCTAGTGGCTACACCTTC. Protein: CASRDRASGYTF.

The chain links TRBV28 to TRBJ2-7; TRBD2 is a possible D gene (5 bases). V was cut by 5 bases and J by 1 base, with 15 bases left in between. This CDR3 has 15 residues. Per germline, CDR1 MDHEN and CDR2 SYDVKM. CDR3 sequence: CASSPPPGISYEQYF. The DNA of the CDR3 is TGTGCCAGCAGTCCTCCCCCCGGGATTTCCTACGAGCAGTACTTC.

This clone was counted only a few times. Compared with germline, one end of the junction differs, possibly owing to a read error. The chain employs TRBV7-6 and TRBJ2-7; TRBD2 agrees at 14 bases. In germline, CDR1 is SGHVS, CDR2 FNYEAQ. The CDR3 contains 14 residues. The CDR3 protein is CASSNRLAGGPPTF. In DNA form, the CDR3 reads TGTGCCAGCAGCAACAGACTAGCGGGAGGGCCTCCTACCTTC.

The V gene is TRBV28, the J gene TRBJ1-6; 11 positions match TRBD1. Germline-derived CDR1 and CDR2 are MDHEN and SYDVKM. CDR3 size: 16 residues. V gave up 4 bases and J gave up 6 bases; unmatched junction bases: 5. For the CDR3, the DNA is TGTGCCAGCAGTTATGGGACAGGGGGTTTTAATTCACCCCTCCACTTT. This encodes CASSYGTGGFNSPLHF.

J is TRBJ1-4 and V is TRBV28, with 8 bases fitting TRBD1. The CDR3 covers 15 residues. Per germline, CDR1 MDHEN and CDR2 SYDVKM. Trimming at V came to 5 bases and at J to 7 bases, leaving 9 bases not matched to a gene. The CDR3 region has the DNA TGTGCCAGCAGTCTTCAGGGGGCGCAGGCTGAAAAACTGTTTTTT. This gives the protein CASSLQGAQAEKLFF.

This rearrangement joins TRBV4-1 to TRBJ1-2; D is possibly TRBD1 (6 bases). This CDR3 is 13 amino acids long. CDR1 and CDR2 (germline): MGHRA, YSYEKL. V was trimmed by 6 bases and J by 2 bases, leaving 10 bases between them. The CDR3 spells CASSPDRNYGYTF. The DNA for the CDR3 is TGCGCCAGCAGTCCTGACAGGAACTATGGCTACACCTTC.

This chain links TRBV2 with TRBJ1-2; TRBD1 matches at 10 bases. V shed 1 base, J shed 4 bases, and the junction held 3 bases outside the gene matches. There are 15 residues in the CDR3. Germline CDR1 reads SNHLY; CDR2 reads FYNNEI. Here the CDR3 DNA reads TGTGCCAGCAGTGAAGTCAGGACAGGGGGCTATGGCTACACCTTC. Translation: CASSEVRTGGYGYTF.

The chain employs TRBV28 and TRBJ1-3; a weak D match, TRBD1 (6 bases). The CDR3 covers 17 residues. V was shortened by 6 bases and J by 0 bases, with 18 bases between the two germline ends. Germline V gives CDR1 MDHEN, CDR2 SYDVKM. For the CDR3, the DNA is TGTGCCAGCAGCGGGGGCGGGAATCTATTCTCTGGAAACACCATATATTTT. It yields the protein CASSGGGNLFSGNTIYF.

The chain combines TRBV2 with TRBJ2-3; TRBD2 is a possible D gene (6 bases). V was clipped by 7 bases and J by 2 bases, with 10 bases between them. The CDR3 covers 13 residues. The germline gives CDR1 SNHLY, CDR2 FYNNEI. The CDR3 DNA follows: TGTGCCAGCAATCGGGACTCCACAGATACGCAGTATTTT. Its protein is CASNRDSTDTQYF.

This rearrangement joins TRBV5-1 to TRBJ2-7, with TRBD2 matching 8 bases. The CDR3 sequence is 17 residues long. V lost 4 bases to trimming and J lost 0 bases; unmatched junction nucleotides: 12. CDR1 and CDR2 from the germline V gene are SGHRS and YFSETQ. For the CDR3, the DNA is TGCGCCAGCAGCCCATTTCTGGGAGCGGGGGTCTCCTACGAGCAGTACTTC. Protein product: CASSPFLGAGVSYEQYF.

As to this clone: The sample holds other DNA sequences that translate to the same CDR3. V usage is TRBV7-2 and J usage is TRBJ2-7, with D perhaps matching TRBD1 or TRBD2 (5 bases each). V dropped 1 base and J dropped 0 bases, with 10 bases sitting between them. Germline V gene sequence: CDR1 SGHTA, CDR2 FQGNSA. The CDR3 consists of 15 residues. CDR3 amino acids: CASSLGGGSSYEQYF. DNA of the CDR3: TGTGCCAGCAGCTTAGGTGGGGGTTCCTCCTACGAGCAGTACTTC.

The V gene is TRBV11-3, the J gene TRBJ2-1; D uncertain. This CDR3 has 13 residues. Germline V gene lookup returns CDR1 SGHNT and CDR2 YENEEA. Trimming pared 3 bases from V and 3 bases from J, leaving 6 bases between. The CDR3 spells CASSLQIYNEQFF. CDR3 DNA: TGTGCCAGCAGCTTGCAGATCTACAATGAGCAGTTCTTC.

This clone appeared once. In DNA, the CDR3 is TGTGCCAGCAGTCCAAGACGACTGGGTTACTACGAGCAGTACTTC. Translation: CASSPRRLGYYEQYF. The V and J genes are TRBV28 and TRBJ2-7, with D hard to call. Trimming stripped 5 bases from V and 3 bases from J, with 17 bases between. The CDR3 length is 15 residues. Germline CDR1 and CDR2: MDHEN and SYDVKM.

This clone came up a few times. The CDR3: CASSVRGGYEQYF. The CDR3 bases are TGTGCCAGCAGTGTCAGGGGGGGATACGAGCAGTACTTC. The gene calls are TRBV2 and TRBJ2-7; D could derive from TRBD1 or TRBD2 (7 bases each). Germline CDR1 and CDR2: SNHLY and FYNNEI. The CDR3 extends over 13 amino acids. Trimming took off 4 bases at V and 4 bases at J, with 11 bases between the two ends. Combining the CDR3 with reference TRBV2 and TRBJ2-7 gives the whole variable domain EPEVTQTPSHQVTQMGQEVILRCVPISNHLYFYWYRQILGQKVEFLVSFYNNEISEKSEIFDDQFSVERPDGSNFTLKIRSTKLEDSAMYFCASSVRGGYEQYFGPGTRLTVT.

CDR3 sequence (DNA): TGTGCCAGTAGTAACCCCAGGTTGGGGGGTGAGCAGTTCTTC. This encodes CASSNPRLGGEQFF. The rearrangement links TRBV19 to TRBJ2-1; weak D call: TRBD2 (6 bases). V shed 4 bases and J shed 9 bases, with 16 bases lying between them. This CDR3 comprises 14 residues. Germline V gene lookup returns CDR1 LNHDA and CDR2 SQIVND (reference sequence).

V and J are TRBV7-3 and TRBJ1-1; TRBD1 might be the D (6 bases). Germline CDR1 SGHTA, CDR2 FQGTGA. The CDR3 spans 14 residues. Between the trimmed V and J ends, which lost 4 bases and 1 base, there was a span of 10 bases. The CDR3 nucleotides are TGTGCCAGCAGCTGGGGGGCTGGGAACACTGAAGCTTTCTTT. It is translated as CASSWGAGNTEAFF.

This rearrangement joins TRBV15 to TRBJ1-5; no reliable D call. The CDR3 sequence is 13 residues long. From germline, CDR1 is LNHNV and CDR2 YYDKDF (reference sequence). Trimming cost V 6 bases and J 0 bases, with 6 bases left between them. CDR3 sequence (DNA): TGTGCCACCAGGGGCAGTAGCAATCAGCCCCAGCATTTT. Protein product: CATRGSSNQPQHF.

J is TRBJ1-2 and V is TRBV19; tentatively, D is TRBD1 (5 bases). This CDR3 has 13 amino acids. V dropped 6 bases and J dropped 6 bases, with 14 bases sitting between them. The germline V gene has CDR1 LNHDA and CDR2 SQIVND (reference sequence). CDR3 sequence: CASRPPPGHGYTF. The CDR3 bases are TGTGCCAGTAGGCCGCCGCCAGGGCATGGCTACACCTTC.